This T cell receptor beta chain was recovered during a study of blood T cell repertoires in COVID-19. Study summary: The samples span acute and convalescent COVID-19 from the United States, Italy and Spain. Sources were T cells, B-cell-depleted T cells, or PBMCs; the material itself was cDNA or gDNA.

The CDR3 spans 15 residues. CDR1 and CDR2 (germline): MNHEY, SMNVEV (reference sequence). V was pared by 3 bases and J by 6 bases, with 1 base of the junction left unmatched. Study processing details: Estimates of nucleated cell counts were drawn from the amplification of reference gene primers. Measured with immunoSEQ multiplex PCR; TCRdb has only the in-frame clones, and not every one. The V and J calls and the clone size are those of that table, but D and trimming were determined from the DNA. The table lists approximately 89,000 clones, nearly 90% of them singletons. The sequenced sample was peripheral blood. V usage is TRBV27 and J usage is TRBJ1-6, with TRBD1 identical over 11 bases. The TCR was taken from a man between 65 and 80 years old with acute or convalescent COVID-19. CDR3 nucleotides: TGTGCCAGCAGTTTTGGGACAGGGGGTAATTCACCCCTCCACTTT. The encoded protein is CASSFGTGGNSPLHF.